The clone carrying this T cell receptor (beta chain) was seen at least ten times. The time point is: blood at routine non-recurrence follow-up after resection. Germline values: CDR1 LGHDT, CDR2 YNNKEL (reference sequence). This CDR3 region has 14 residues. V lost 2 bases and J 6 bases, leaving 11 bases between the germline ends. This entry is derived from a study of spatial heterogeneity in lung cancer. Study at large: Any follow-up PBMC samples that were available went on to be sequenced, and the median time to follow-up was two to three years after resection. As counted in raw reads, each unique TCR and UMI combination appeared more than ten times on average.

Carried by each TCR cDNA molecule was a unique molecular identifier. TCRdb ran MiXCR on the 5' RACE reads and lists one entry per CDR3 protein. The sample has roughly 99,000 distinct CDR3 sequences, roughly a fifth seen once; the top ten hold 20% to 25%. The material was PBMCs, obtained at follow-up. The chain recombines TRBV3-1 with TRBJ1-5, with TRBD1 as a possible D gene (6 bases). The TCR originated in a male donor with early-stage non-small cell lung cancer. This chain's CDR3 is CASSQSGVGQPQHF. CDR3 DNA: TGTGCCAGCAGCCAATCAGGGGTCGGTCAGCCCCAGCATTTT.